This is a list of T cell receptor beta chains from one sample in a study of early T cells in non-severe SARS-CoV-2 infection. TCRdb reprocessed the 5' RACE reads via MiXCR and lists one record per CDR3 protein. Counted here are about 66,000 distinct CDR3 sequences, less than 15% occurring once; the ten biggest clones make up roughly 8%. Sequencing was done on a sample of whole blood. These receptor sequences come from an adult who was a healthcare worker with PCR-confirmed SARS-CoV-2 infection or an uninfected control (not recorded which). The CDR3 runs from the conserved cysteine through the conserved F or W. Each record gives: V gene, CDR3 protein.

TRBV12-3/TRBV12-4	CASNKLAGVAEQFF
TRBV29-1	CSVEEGGAIGANVLTF
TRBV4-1	CASSPNYEEAFF
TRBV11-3	CASSSGRRDSYNEQFF
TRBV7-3	CASSSNSHGEAFF
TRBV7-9	CASSLARLLAGVDTQYF
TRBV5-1	CASSLRRDGAYEQYF
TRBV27	CASSPHPLRERHEQYF
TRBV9	CASSVEGSLLGGTDTQYF
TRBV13	CASSSLRGNTYNEQFF
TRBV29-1	CSVSWTSGSLGEQYF
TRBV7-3	CASSEDRGRYGYTF
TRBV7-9	CASTKQGDTEAFF
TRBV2	CASASSGSRDEQFF
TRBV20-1	CLAGGPQLNEQFF
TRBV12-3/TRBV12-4	CASSIGAREKLFF
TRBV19	CASSIRLQGNEKLFF
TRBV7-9	CASSLEGRTTDTQYF
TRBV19	CASSRLAVNTGELFF
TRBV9	CASSVGAGEGYGYTF
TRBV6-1	CASSGIGQGASTQYF
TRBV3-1	CASSQASSLYEQYF
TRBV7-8	CASSLRGRRDEQFF
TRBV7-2	CASSSRGKTEEQYF
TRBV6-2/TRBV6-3	CASSYMTDYEQYF
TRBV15	CATSREGTGYTDTQYF
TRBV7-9	CASSSLTSSSYEQFF
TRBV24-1	CATRRGASNTEAFF
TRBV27	CASSWDGGDQPQHF
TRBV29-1	CSVSTGGTEAFF
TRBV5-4	CASSLPGLSGANVLTF
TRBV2	CASTTQTGPNTEAFF
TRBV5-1	CASSLAGQAGEAFF
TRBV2	CASRERENTGELFF
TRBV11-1	CASSSHSGANVLTF
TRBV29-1	CSVGPPNTEAFF
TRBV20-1	CSARDLRPSYEQYF
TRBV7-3	CASSLGERSTDTQYF
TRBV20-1	CSASKGGEADTQYF
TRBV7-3	CASSLQLAGIYEQYF
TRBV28	CASRARGTGELFF
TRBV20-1	CSARDPGSFSGNTIYF